A single sample gave rise to the 31 T cell receptor beta chains below, sequenced in a study of blood T cell repertoires in COVID-19. Assay: immunoSEQ multiplex PCR; the TCRdb copy retains only in-frame clones and omits some. The table lists about 84,000 clones, nearly 85% of them singletons, with 25% to 35% in the top ten. The sample was peripheral blood. Receptors were obtained from a woman aged 80 or older with acute or convalescent COVID-19.

The CDR3 protein is CASTPGSPYNEQFF. The DNA of the CDR3 is TGTGCCAGCACCCCGGGTTCGCCCTACAATGAGCAGTTCTTC. The genes are TRBV5-6 and TRBJ2-1; D unclear. Per the germline V gene, CDR1 is SGHDT and CDR2 is YYEEEE. CDR3 length: 14 amino acids. V was clipped by 6 bases and J by 2 bases, with 12 bases between them.

The chain recombines TRBV20-1 with TRBJ2-7; D gene ambiguous. Trimming removed 3 bases from V and 4 bases from J, with 13 bases in between. The germline V gene encodes CDR1 DFQATT and CDR2 SNEGSKA (reference sequence). The CDR3 sequence is 13 residues long. The CDR3 DNA reads TGCAGTGCTAGTCTTAGCCGAACTTACGAGCAGTACTTC. This translates into CSASLSRTYEQYF.

The chain joins TRBV7-2 to TRBJ2-7, with 10 bases identical to TRBD2. The V gene end was trimmed by 0 bases and the J gene end by 3 bases; junction bases not matched to a gene: 2. CDR3 size: 15 residues. CDR1 is SGHTA, CDR2 FQGNSA, per germline. The DNA for the CDR3 is TGTGCCAGCAGCTTAGCTGCTAGCGGGAGCTACGAGCAGTACTTC. As protein: CASSLAASGSYEQYF.

The rearrangement links TRBV6-5 to TRBJ2-7; 10 nucleotides agree with TRBD1. V lost 7 bases to trimming and J lost 6 bases; unmatched junction nucleotides: 6. Germline CDR1 is MNHEY and CDR2 is SVGAGI. The CDR3 is 13 amino acids. This CDR3 is CASNRQGASEQYF. DNA of the CDR3: TGTGCCAGCAATCGACAGGGGGCAAGCGAGCAGTACTTC.

The genes are TRBV5-1 and TRBJ2-3; TRBD2 matches at 7 bases. The CDR3 extends over 14 amino acids. Germline CDR1 SGHRS, CDR2 YFSETQ. With 2 bases clipped from V and 2 bases from J, the junction kept 2 bases outside the gene matches. The CDR3 protein is CASSFGTITDTQYF. CDR3 DNA: TGCGCCAGCAGCTTCGGGACTATCACAGATACGCAGTATTTT.

This chain links TRBV21-1 with TRBJ2-4; the table's D call, TRBD1, was not checked against the DNA. TRBV21-1 is a recognized pseudogene. CDR3 length: 15 amino acids. CDR3 nucleotide sequence: TGTGCCAGCAGCAAATTTGGACAAGCCAAAAACATTCAGTACTTC. Its translation: CASSKFGQAKNIQYF.

This clone has just one count. V usage is TRBV6-5 and J usage is TRBJ1-2; perhaps TRBD1 as D (5 bases). The CDR3 length is 13 residues. Trimming shortened V by 6 bases and J by 5 bases, and 13 bases separated the two germline ends. The V gene's germline CDR1 is MNHEY and CDR2 SVGAGI. The CDR3 sequence is CASRMGGMYGYTF. CDR3 nucleotide sequence: TGTGCCAGCAGGATGGGGGGGATGTATGGCTACACCTTC.

The count of this clone is one. The J gene is TRBJ2-2, the V gene TRBV30; 8 bases are a match to TRBD1. The length of the CDR3 is 14 residues. J gave up 4 bases and V 6 bases, and 7 bases lay outside the gene matches. Germline V CDR1 and CDR2: GTSNPN, SVGIG (reference sequence). The CDR3 reads CACQGQGGTGELFF. The CDR3 DNA reads TGTGCCTGCCAAGGACAGGGAGGCACCGGGGAGCTGTTTTTT.

CDR3 DNA: TGCGCCAGCAGCCAAGAAGTGGGAGAGGGAAAGACCCAGTACTTC. This encodes CASSQEVGEGKTQYF. This sequence joins TRBV4-3 and TRBJ2-5, with D possibly matching TRBD2 (5 bases). This CDR3 spans 15 amino acids. V lost 0 bases and J lost 6, with 14 bases in between. Germline values: CDR1 LGHNA, CDR2 YSLEER.

The rearrangement uses TRBV2 and TRBJ2-7; 11 bases match TRBD2. This CDR3 region has 15 residues. Germline CDR1 SNHLY, CDR2 FYNNEI. V was clipped by 9 bases and J by 2 bases; unmatched bases: 9. The CDR3 nucleotides read TGTGCCAGACATTCAGCTAGCGGGGGGACCTACGAGCAGTACTTC. It specifies CARHSASGGTYEQYF. Filled out from reference TRBV2 and TRBJ2-7, the complete variable domain reads EPEVTQTPSHQVTQMGQEVILRCVPISNHLYFYWYRQILGQKVEFLVSFYNNEISEKSEIFDDQFSVERPDGSNFTLKIRSTKLEDSAMYFCARHSASGGTYEQYFGPGTRLTVT.

V is TRBV28 and J is TRBJ1-6, with 7 bases aligning to TRBD1. Germline CDR1 and CDR2: MDHEN and SYDVKM. The V segment lost 5 bases and the J segment 3 bases; nucleotides outside the gene matches: 4. CDR3 length: 15 amino acids. The CDR3 here is CASSGGQFYNSPLHF. Here the CDR3 DNA reads TGTGCCAGCAGTGGGGGACAGTTCTATAATTCACCCCTCCACTTT.

V usage is TRBV10-3 and J usage is TRBJ2-5; D remains ambiguous. This CDR3 has 13 residues. Germline CDR1 reads ENHRY; CDR2 reads SYGVKD. V lost 6 bases, J lost 1 base, and 9 bases lay in between. The CDR3, as DNA: TGTGCCATCAGCACCTACCCCCAAGAGACCCAGTACTTC. Encoded protein: CAISTYPQETQYF.

The rearrangement joins TRBV12-3 or TRBV12-4 to TRBJ1-2; D possibly corresponds to TRBD1 (5 bases). V lost 2 bases and J lost 6, with 10 bases in between. The CDR3 totals 13 residues. The CDR3 DNA sequence: TGTGCCAGCAGTTTACAGGGTTTCGATGGCTACACCTTC. This sequence encodes CASSLQGFDGYTF.

As DNA, the CDR3 is TGCGCCAGCCGACTAAATCCGGGACTAGCGGGAGGAAGGGGAAGCACAGATACGCAGTATTTT. This gives the protein CASRLNPGLAGGRGSTDTQYF. This chain links TRBV10-2 with TRBJ2-3; 15 nucleotides match TRBD2. The CDR3 has 21 amino acids. Germline CDR1 reads WSHSY; CDR2 reads SAAADI. The V segment lost 8 bases and the J segment 0 bases; nucleotides outside the gene matches: 18.

The chain links TRBV13 to TRBJ2-1, with 11 bases lining up with TRBD2. Germline CDR1 PRHDT, CDR2 FYEKMQ (reference sequence). This CDR3 spans 17 amino acids. With V trimmed by 4 bases and J by 3 bases, 8 bases remained unmatched. The CDR3 nucleotides read TGTGCCAGCAGCTCCCCGGGACTAGCGGTAAACTACAATGAGCAGTTCTTC. It encodes CASSSPGLAVNYNEQFF.

V is TRBV27 and J is TRBJ1-1; D gene uncertain. Germline values: CDR1 MNHEY, CDR2 SMNVEV (reference sequence). V shed 0 bases and J shed 6 bases, with 14 bases lying between them. This CDR3 comprises 15 residues. The CDR3 DNA reads TGTGCCAGCAGTTTATCCACAGTGTCCGGGGCTGAAGCTTTCTTT. Translation gives CASSLSTVSGAEAFF.

This clone came up a few times. The chain links TRBV18 to TRBJ1-1, with D perhaps TRBD1 (6 bases). V lost 3 bases, J lost 0 bases, and 11 bases lay in between. Germline lookup yields CDR1 KGHSH and CDR2 LQKENI. The CDR3 is 15 residues long. CDR3 residues: CASSPGQGMNTEAFF. Written as DNA, the CDR3 is TGTGCCAGCTCACCCGGGCAGGGGATGAACACTGAAGCTTTCTTT.

Only a few counts were recorded for this clone. The V and J genes are TRBV24-1 and TRBJ1-5, with a tentative D call TRBD1 (5 bases). This CDR3 comprises 15 residues. The ends were cut back, 6 bases at V and 2 bases at J, with 13 bases in the middle. The V gene's germline CDR1 is KGHDR and CDR2 SFDVKD. The CDR3 protein is CATSREGRGNQPQHF. The CDR3 DNA follows: TGTGCCACCAGTAGGGAGGGGAGAGGCAATCAGCCCCAGCATTTT.

V and J are TRBV7-3 and TRBJ2-5; D possibly corresponds to TRBD2 (6 bases). CDR1 is SGHTA, CDR2 FQGTGA, per germline. This CDR3 is 15 amino acids long. The V gene lost 1 base and the J gene lost 5 bases, with 14 bases spanning the gap. The chain's CDR3 is CASSLIPGGRETQYF. The CDR3 nucleotides are TGTGCCAGCAGCTTAATTCCCGGGGGAAGGGAGACCCAGTACTTC.

The J gene is TRBJ1-1, the V gene TRBV18; perhaps TRBD1 as D (6 bases). Germline CDR1 reads KGHSH; CDR2 reads LQKENI. Between the trimmed V and J ends, which lost 3 bases and 0 bases, there was a span of 14 bases. The CDR3 sequence is 16 residues long. The CDR3 DNA is TGTGCCAGCTCACCGGATAAACAGGGCATGAACACTGAAGCTTTCTTT. It translates to CASSPDKQGMNTEAFF.

The chain joins TRBV12-5 to TRBJ2-1; 7 bases agree with TRBD2. Trimming at V came to 5 bases and at J to 1 base, leaving 2 bases not matched to a gene. Germline loops: CDR1 LGHNT, CDR2 FRNRAP. The CDR3 length is 14 residues. CDR3 region: CASGRSGSYNEQFF. CDR3 sequence (DNA): TGTGCTAGTGGTCGTAGCGGGTCCTACAATGAGCAGTTCTTC.

This chain joins TRBV29-1 and TRBJ2-1; D gene uncertain. The CDR3 covers 12 residues. The germline V and J ends were trimmed by 1 base and 3 bases, with 4 bases remaining between them. Germline CDR1 is SQVTM and CDR2 is ANQGSEA. The CDR3 DNA reads as TGCAGCGTTGAAGGCGACTACAATGAGCAGTTCTTC. Amino acid sequence: CSVEGDYNEQFF.

V usage is TRBV7-8 and J usage is TRBJ2-5; possible D gene TRBD1, 6 bases. Germline V gives CDR1 SGHVS, CDR2 FQNEAQ. V lost 1 base and J 9 bases, leaving 12 bases between the germline ends. This CDR3 contains 13 residues. CDR3 residues: CASSLDREGAQYF. The CDR3 DNA reads TGTGCCAGCAGCTTAGACAGGGAAGGAGCCCAGTACTTC.

CDR3 in DNA: TGCACCAGCAGCCATTCCGGACAGGGCTGTTTGGGATTGAATGAAAAACTGTTTTTT. It encodes CTSSHSGQGCLGLNEKLFF. The chain uses TRBV1 and TRBJ1-4; TRBD1 reflects the table's D call only, with no check against the DNA. TRBV1 represents a pseudogene. The CDR3 is made up of 19 amino acids.

The gene calls are TRBV27 and TRBJ2-1, with D perhaps TRBD1 (5 bases). V was trimmed by 7 bases and J by 7 bases, leaving 23 bases between them. The CDR3 length is 16 residues. Germline lookup yields CDR1 MNHEY and CDR2 SMNVEV (reference sequence). The CDR3 protein is CASTLYSAGLGNEQFF. CDR3 DNA: TGTGCCAGCACCCTTTATTCGGCAGGGTTAGGGAATGAGCAGTTCTTC.

The rearrangement links TRBV5-4 to TRBJ2-7; 8 bases are a match to TRBD2. With V trimmed by 4 bases and J by 2 bases, 5 bases remained unmatched. Germline V lookup: CDR1 SGHNT, CDR2 YYREEE (reference sequence). This CDR3 region has 14 residues. Here the CDR3 reads CASSPGGQPYEQYF. CDR3 bases: TGTGCCAGCAGCCCGGGGGGGCAACCCTACGAGCAGTACTTC. Supplemented by reference TRBV5-4 and TRBJ2-7, the full variable domain reads ETGVTQSPTHLIKTRGQQVTLRCSSQSGHNTVSWYQQALGQGPQFIFQYYREEENGRGNFPPRFSGLQFPNYSSELNVNALELDDSALYLCASSPGGQPYEQYFGPGTRLTVT.

V gene TRBV5-1 combines with J gene TRBJ2-5; D may be TRBD1 (5 bases). The germline V gene encodes CDR1 SGHRS and CDR2 YFSETQ. The V end lost 0 bases, the J end lost 9 bases, and 12 bases lay between the germline ends. This CDR3 comprises 13 residues. CDR3 region: CASSLDNLGAQYF. The CDR3 nucleotides read TGCGCCAGCAGCTTGGACAACCTAGGGGCCCAGTACTTC. The full variable domain, its missing parts supplied by reference TRBV5-1 and TRBJ2-5, is KAGVTQTPRYLIKTRGQQVTLSCSPISGHRSVSWYQQTPGQGLQFLFEYFSETQRNKGNFPGRFSGRQFSNSRSEMNVSTLELGDSALYLCASSLDNLGAQYFGPGTRLLVL.

The chain combines TRBV5-1 with TRBJ2-5; TRBD2 matches 8 bases. The J segment lost 5 bases and the V segment lost 7 bases, leaving 7 bases of the junction unmatched. Germline-derived CDR1 and CDR2 are SGHRS and YFSETQ. This CDR3 region has 13 residues. In DNA form, the CDR3 reads TGCGCCAGCCACGCGGGGGGCGGCGAGACCCAGTACTTC. Protein: CASHAGGGETQYF.

CDR3 amino acids: CASNAVAKNIQYF. In DNA form, the CDR3 reads TGTGCCAGCAATGCGGTAGCCAAAAACATTCAGTACTTC. The gene calls are TRBV28 and TRBJ2-4, with D uncertain. Trimming took off 7 bases at V and 0 bases at J, with 7 bases between the two ends. This CDR3 comprises 13 residues. The germline V gene encodes CDR1 MDHEN and CDR2 SYDVKM.

The chain recombines TRBV19 with TRBJ2-7; TRBD1 is a possible D gene (6 bases). With 8 bases removed from V and 5 bases from J, the gap between germline ends came to 13 bases. From germline, CDR1 is LNHDA and CDR2 SQIVND (reference sequence). This CDR3 comprises 12 residues. The CDR3 DNA reads TGTGCCAGTGGACCACAGGGCAACGAGCAGTACTTC. Its protein is CASGPQGNEQYF.

This clone was seen a single time. The chain joins TRBV5-1 to TRBJ2-5; TRBD2 aligns across 9 bases. V lost 4 bases to trimming and J lost 2 bases; unmatched junction nucleotides: 6. Germline loops: CDR1 SGHRS, CDR2 YFSETQ. The CDR3 runs to 15 residues. CDR3 region: CASSQQTSGQETQYF. The CDR3 DNA reads TGCGCCAGCAGCCAACAGACTAGCGGTCAAGAGACCCAGTACTTC. The full variable domain, rest sourced from reference TRBV5-1 and TRBJ2-5, is KAGVTQTPRYLIKTRGQQVTLSCSPISGHRSVSWYQQTPGQGLQFLFEYFSETQRNKGNFPGRFSGRQFSNSRSEMNVSTLELGDSALYLCASSQQTSGQETQYFGPGTRLLVL.